The 13 T cell receptor beta chains in this list originate from one sample, sequenced in a study of response to subunit inactivated influenza vaccine. One entry per CDR3 protein results from TCRdb running MiXCR on the RT-PCR reads. There are 300,000 to 350,000 distinct CDR3 sequences in the sample; around a fifth occur only once, and about a tenth lies in the top ten. The sequencing used PBMCs from blood, collected around 22 months after vaccination. Source of these receptors: a man aged 45 to 75 who received an inactivated influenza vaccine.

The chain combines TRBV4-2 with TRBJ1-1; D might be TRBD1 (5 bases). Germline-derived CDR1 and CDR2 are LGHNA and YNFKEQ. Trimming took off 0 bases at V and 1 base at J, with 18 bases between the two ends. The CDR3 consists of 18 residues. The CDR3 region has the DNA TGTGCCAGCAGCCAAGATTTTGTGGGGACCGACGCGAACACTGAAGCTTTCTTT. Protein sequence: CASSQDFVGTDANTEAFF.

This clonotype was found a few times. J is TRBJ1-3 and V is TRBV29-1; no reliable D call. V was trimmed by 6 bases and J by 0 bases, leaving 15 bases between them. Germline V gene data show CDR1 as SQVTM and CDR2 as ANQGSEA. The CDR3 totals 15 residues. The CDR3 sequence is CSVGIQTFSGNTIYF. The CDR3 bases are TGCAGCGTGGGCATACAGACCTTCTCTGGAAACACCATATATTTT.

This clonotype has more than one count but fewer than ten. The V and J genes are TRBV20-1 and TRBJ1-1; 7 bases are shared with TRBD1. This CDR3 region has 13 residues. In germline, CDR1 is DFQATT, CDR2 SNEGSKA (reference sequence). V was clipped by 7 bases and J by 0 bases; unmatched bases: 5. In DNA, the CDR3 is TGCAGTGGGGAACAGGGGATGAACACTGAAGCTTTCTTT. As protein: CSGEQGMNTEAFF.

This chain joins TRBV24-1 and TRBJ1-1; D gene unclear. Germline values: CDR1 KGHDR, CDR2 SFDVKD. V was cut by 5 bases and J by 8 bases, with 14 bases left in between. The CDR3 has 13 amino acids. CDR3 amino acids: CATSGMGNREAFF. The DNA of the CDR3 is TGTGCCACCAGTGGGATGGGGAATCGGGAAGCTTTCTTT.

The CDR3 region is CASSYSSPRGYTF. The CDR3 DNA reads TGTGCCAGCAGTTATTCGAGCCCGAGGGGCTACACCTTC. The gene calls are TRBV6-5 and TRBJ1-2, with no clear D. V was clipped by 3 bases and J by 8 bases, with 13 bases between them. This CDR3 spans 13 amino acids. CDR1 and CDR2 from the germline V gene are MNHEY and SVGAGI.

This clonotype was seen a handful of times. This sequence joins TRBV19 and TRBJ1-5, with no clear D. The CDR3 is 14 residues long. The V end lost 2 bases, the J end lost 0 bases, and 5 bases lay between the germline ends. The germline V gene encodes CDR1 LNHDA and CDR2 SQIVND (reference sequence). DNA of the CDR3: TGTGCCAGTAGTATAACGGATAGCAATCAGCCCCAGCATTTT. Translation gives CASSITDSNQPQHF.

This clonotype was counted only a few times. V gene TRBV4-1 combines with J gene TRBJ1-2; 8 bases agree with TRBD1. V shed 1 base, J shed 7 bases, and the junction held 8 bases outside the gene matches. This CDR3 contains 15 residues. Germline V gives CDR1 MGHRA, CDR2 YSYEKL. As DNA, the CDR3 is TGCGCCAGCAGCCAAGTATACAGGGGGACCGCTGGCTACACCTTC. Protein sequence: CASSQVYRGTAGYTF.

There are a few counts of this clonotype. The V gene is TRBV9, the J gene TRBJ2-3, with TRBD1 as a possible D gene (5 bases). V was pared by 2 bases and J by 6 bases, with 13 bases between. Germline V gives CDR1 SGDLS, CDR2 YYNGEE. The length of the CDR3 is 14 residues. For the CDR3, the DNA is TGTGCCAGCAGCGTTCAGGCTGGGGCGGATACGCAGTATTTT. It is translated as CASSVQAGADTQYF.

This sequence joins TRBV7-2 and TRBJ1-2; D not certain. The CDR3 runs to 11 residues. Trimming took 5 bases from V and 5 from J, leaving 6 bases between them. Germline assignment: CDR1 SGHTA and CDR2 FQGNSA. The CDR3 DNA reads as TGTGCCAGCAGCCGAGCTTATGGCTACACCTTC. Amino acids: CASSRAYGYTF.

The chain combines TRBV6-2 or TRBV6-3 with TRBJ2-7; D is possibly TRBD1 (5 bases). Trimming shortened V by 0 bases and J by 12 bases, and 21 bases separated the two germline ends. The CDR3 is 15 residues long. Germline CDR1 MNHEY, CDR2 SVGEGT. The CDR3 region is CASSYSWISRVGSYF. In nucleotides, the CDR3 is TGTGCCAGCAGTTACTCGTGGATATCCAGGGTGGGCTCGTACTTC.

The V call is TRBV28, the J call TRBJ1-2; D is ambiguous. CDR1 and CDR2 (germline): MDHEN, SYDVKM. This CDR3 has 13 residues. V lost 4 bases and J 4 bases, leaving 10 bases between the germline ends. The CDR3 DNA sequence: TGTGCCAGCAGTTCGCGGGCATTCTATGGCTACACCTTC. Its translation is CASSSRAFYGYTF.

Only a few counts were recorded for this clonotype. This chain joins TRBV6-1 and TRBJ2-1; the match to TRBD2 covers 12 bases. The germline V gene encodes CDR1 MNHNS and CDR2 SASEGT. This CDR3 spans 14 amino acids. With V trimmed by 6 bases and J by 12 bases, 9 bases remained unmatched. CDR3 residues: CASSVGLAGGVQFF. The CDR3, as DNA: TGTGCCAGCAGCGTCGGGCTAGCGGGAGGGGTGCAGTTCTTC.

This clonotype showed up just a few times. The V and J genes are TRBV7-9 and TRBJ1-2, with TRBD1 matching 9 bases. This CDR3 has 15 residues. Per the germline V gene, CDR1 is SEHNR and CDR2 is FQNEAQ (reference sequence). The junction had 10 bases not matched to a gene; V was cut back by 5 bases and J by 6 bases. The CDR3: CASSAFLDRGDGYTF. CDR3 nucleotides: TGTGCCAGCAGCGCATTCTTGGACAGGGGAGATGGCTACACCTTC. Variable domain in full (rest from reference TRBV7-9 and TRBJ1-2): DTGVSQNPRHKITKRGQNVTFRCDPISEHNRLYWYRQTLGQGPEFLTYFQNEAQLEKSRLLSDRFSAERPKGSFSTLEIQRTEQGDSAMYLCASSAFLDRGDGYTFGSGTRLTVV.